These 23 T cell receptor beta chains were sequenced from one sample in a study of shared clonotypes between healthy human individuals. The method was immunoSEQ multiplex PCR; TCRdb's version includes in-frame clones alone and lacks a portion of them. This sample has some 2.1 million clones; roughly 93% occur once, and the top ten carry around 1.7%. It was CD45RO-negative cells, positively selected for CCR7, that made up naive CD8 cells, with terminally differentiated effector memory CD45RA+ cells excluded. The sequenced sample consisted of naive CD8+ T cells from PBMCs. These receptors were collected from a man younger than 30 in good health. Some clones in this sample may be carry-over from other donors' samples.

This clone was seen just once. The V call is TRBV6-1, the J call TRBJ2-6, with TRBD1 matching over 7 bases. V shed 0 bases and J 0 bases; nucleotides not matched to a gene: 11. The CDR3 is 20 residues long. Germline values: CDR1 MNHNS, CDR2 SASEGT. CDR3 DNA sequence: TGTGCCAGCAGTGAAGCGGACAGGAAGTTCCTTTCCTCTGGGGCCAACGTCCTGACTTTC. Its protein product is CASSEADRKFLSSGANVLTF.

To note about this clone: Other DNA sequences from this sample encode an identical CDR3 as well. The V gene is TRBV9, the J gene TRBJ2-3, with D perhaps TRBD2 (5 bases). V was shortened by 3 bases and J by 2 bases, with 10 bases between the two germline ends. CDR3 length: 14 residues. From germline, CDR1 is SGDLS and CDR2 YYNGEE. For the CDR3, the DNA is TGTGCCAGCAGCGATCGGGGAATCACAGATACGCAGTATTTT. It is translated as CASSDRGITDTQYF.

The chain employs TRBV5-4 and TRBJ2-1; 8 bases align to TRBD1. The germline CDR1 and CDR2 sequences are SGHNT and YYREEE (reference sequence). The CDR3 is 17 amino acids. With V trimmed by 5 bases and J by 0 bases, 10 bases remained unmatched. The CDR3 here is CASSWAGGPSSYNEQFF. CDR3 sequence (DNA): TGTGCCAGCAGTTGGGCAGGGGGCCCCAGCTCCTACAATGAGCAGTTCTTC.

This clone was recorded a few times. The chain combines TRBV2 with TRBJ1-1, with a weak D call TRBD1 (6 bases). Germline assignment: CDR1 SNHLY and CDR2 FYNNEI. Trimming took off 4 bases at V and 0 bases at J, with 12 bases between the two ends. The CDR3 is 15 residues long. The CDR3 region is CASSGDIAMNTEAFF. The CDR3 DNA sequence: TGTGCCAGCAGTGGGGACATAGCGATGAACACTGAAGCTTTCTTT.

V gene TRBV6-1 combines with J gene TRBJ1-2, with a possible D match to TRBD1 (5 bases). V dropped 0 bases and J dropped 3 bases, with 8 bases sitting between them. The CDR3 length is 14 residues. CDR1 and CDR2 from the germline V gene are MNHNS and SASEGT. The CDR3 sequence: CASSEALGDYGYTF. CDR3 sequence (DNA): TGTGCCAGCAGTGAAGCTTTGGGGGACTATGGCTACACCTTC.

This clone came up once. V gene TRBV6-5 combines with J gene TRBJ2-2; the match to TRBD1 covers 7 bases. CDR3 length: 13 residues. The germline V gene has CDR1 MNHEY and CDR2 SVGAGI. With V trimmed by 9 bases and J by 4 bases, 5 bases remained unmatched. The CDR3 region has the DNA TGTGCCAGTGAGGGGGCGGGCACCGGGGAGCTGTTTTTT. As protein: CASEGAGTGELFF.

This clone came up a few times. This rearrangement joins TRBV18 to TRBJ1-1; D unclear. CDR1 KGHSH and CDR2 LQKENI come from the germline V gene. The CDR3 covers 13 residues. V was cut by 0 bases and J by 4 bases, with 6 bases left in between. Here the CDR3 DNA reads TGTGCCAGCTCACCACCCAAGGGCACTGAAGCTTTCTTT. Its translation is CASSPPKGTEAFF. Variable domain in full (rest from reference TRBV18 and TRBJ1-1): NAGVMQNPRHLVRRRGQEARLRCSPMKGHSHVYWYRQLPEEGLKFMVYLQKENIIDESGMPKERFSAEFPKEGPSILRIQQVVRGDSAAYFCASSPPKGTEAFFGQGTRLTVV.

The rearrangement uses TRBV4-3 and TRBJ2-1; 12 nucleotides agree with TRBD2. The CDR3 is made up of 15 amino acids. Germline V CDR1 and CDR2: LGHNA, YSLEER. V lost 2 bases and J lost 7; bases outside the gene matches: 3. Here the CDR3 reads CASSQLLAGGNEQFF. The DNA of the CDR3 is TGCGCCAGCAGCCAATTACTAGCGGGAGGAAATGAGCAGTTCTTC.

The CDR3 sequence is CAHASQGGLYEQYF. CDR3 coding DNA: TGTGCCCACGCTTCACAGGGGGGCCTTTACGAGCAGTACTTC. The rearrangement joins TRBV6-1 to TRBJ2-7; 8 nucleotides match TRBD1. The CDR3 extends over 14 amino acids. J lost 4 bases, V lost 11 bases, and 13 bases had no gene match. Germline CDR1 MNHNS, CDR2 SASEGT.

This chain uses TRBV6-5 with TRBJ2-7; D not certain. The length of the CDR3 is 14 residues. The germline V gene has CDR1 MNHEY and CDR2 SVGAGI. V was clipped by 0 bases and J by 7 bases, with 13 bases between them. For the CDR3, the DNA is TGTGCCAGCAGTTACTCGAATCTGGCGGTAGAGCAGTACTTC. Its translation: CASSYSNLAVEQYF.

The rearrangement uses TRBV28 and TRBJ2-1; 8 bases match TRBD2. The CDR3 is 16 residues long. The trim removed 7 bases at V and 3 bases at J, leaving 11 bases unmatched. Germline V gene lookup returns CDR1 MDHEN and CDR2 SYDVKM. The CDR3 sequence: CASNPSGREIYNEQFF. The CDR3 nucleotides are TGTGCCAGCAACCCTTCCGGGAGGGAGATCTACAATGAGCAGTTCTTC.

About this clone: The sample holds other DNA sequences that translate to the same CDR3. This chain uses TRBV29-1 with TRBJ2-2; D is perhaps TRBD2 (6 bases). The germline CDR1 and CDR2 sequences are SQVTM and ANQGSEA. The CDR3 totals 12 residues. V lost 5 bases to trimming and J lost 5 bases, with 9 bases between them. In DNA form, the CDR3 reads TGCAGCGTTCTTGGGGGGACCGGGGAGCTGTTTTTT. It encodes CSVLGGTGELFF.

The chain has TRBV27 and TRBJ2-7, with D perhaps TRBD1 (5 bases). Germline CDR1 MNHEY, CDR2 SMNVEV (reference sequence). V was trimmed by 6 bases and J by 2 bases, leaving 17 bases between them. This CDR3 comprises 15 residues. The DNA of the CDR3 is TGTGCCAGCAGCACGAGACAGAGAGTAGCCTACGAGCAGTACTTC. It specifies CASSTRQRVAYEQYF.

This clone was seen a single time. The V call is TRBV13, the J call TRBJ2-7, with D perhaps given as TRBD1 or TRBD2 (5 bases each). V was clipped by 7 bases and J by 2 bases, with 15 bases between them. The germline V gene has CDR1 PRHDT and CDR2 FYEKMQ (reference sequence). CDR3 size: 14 residues. The CDR3, as DNA: TGTGCCAGCACCCAGGGACGCCGAACCTACGAGCAGTACTTC. Residues: CASTQGRRTYEQYF.

The rearrangement links TRBV28 to TRBJ2-2; a possible D gene is TRBD2 (5 bases). V lost 4 bases and J 1 base, leaving 7 bases between the germline ends. The CDR3 totals 14 residues. CDR1 is MDHEN and CDR2 is SYDVKM in the germline V gene. This CDR3 is CASSSTRNTGELFF. For the CDR3, the DNA is TGTGCCAGCAGTTCTACTAGGAACACCGGGGAGCTGTTTTTT.

The chain couples TRBV28 to TRBJ2-7; TRBD1 aligns across 8 bases. The CDR3 is 13 residues long. The germline V gene has CDR1 MDHEN and CDR2 SYDVKM. Unmatched junction bases numbered 7, after V lost 9 bases and J lost 3 bases. The CDR3 sequence: CASCGRGLYEQYF. The CDR3 region has the DNA TGTGCCAGTTGCGGCAGGGGGCTCTACGAGCAGTACTTC.

The V and J genes are TRBV28 and TRBJ2-3; 9 positions match TRBD2. V was pared by 7 bases and J by 5 bases, with 7 bases of the junction left unmatched. There are 14 residues in the CDR3. Germline lookup yields CDR1 MDHEN and CDR2 SYDVKM. The CDR3, as DNA: TGTGCCAGCAAATTTAGCGGGAGTAAAGATACGCAGTATTTT. Translation: CASKFSGSKDTQYF.

This clone was detected only once. Here the CDR3 reads CASSLRAGLVTQYF. The CDR3 DNA follows: TGTGCCAGCAGTTTAAGGGCAGGTCTAGTAACCCAGTACTTC. The V gene is TRBV27, the J gene TRBJ2-5; D ambiguous. V shed 2 bases and J shed 8 bases, with 15 bases lying between them. The V gene's germline CDR1 is MNHEY and CDR2 SMNVEV (reference sequence). The CDR3 runs 14 residues.

The V call is TRBV27, the J call TRBJ2-1; 8 bases agree with TRBD2. CDR1 is MNHEY and CDR2 is SMNVEV in the germline V gene (reference sequence). This CDR3 region has 13 residues. CDR3 amino acids: CATSGEAYNEQFF. The CDR3 DNA sequence: TGTGCAACTAGCGGTGAGGCTTACAATGAGCAGTTCTTC.

The gene calls are TRBV15 and TRBJ2-7, with no clear D. Per germline, CDR1 LNHNV and CDR2 YYDKDF (reference sequence). This CDR3 has 14 amino acids. Trimming left V 3 bases short and J 1 base short, with 10 bases between. CDR3 bases: TGTGCCACCAGCAGGACCGGGTCGTCCTACGAGCAGTACTTC. Translating it yields CATSRTGSSYEQYF.

The chain couples TRBV10-3 to TRBJ2-6, with 8 bases identical to TRBD1. Germline assignment: CDR1 ENHRY and CDR2 SYGVKD. This CDR3 has 17 residues. J lost 0 bases, V lost 3 bases, and 4 bases had no gene match. As DNA, the CDR3 is TGTGCCATCAGTGATCGGGACAGGTCCTCTGGGGCCAACGTCCTGACTTTC. It encodes CAISDRDRSSGANVLTF.

Notes on this clone: The sample holds other DNA sequences that translate to the same CDR3. The V gene is TRBV9, the J gene TRBJ2-7; D remains ambiguous. Trimming pared 3 bases from V and 4 bases from J, leaving 5 bases between. The CDR3 contains 11 residues. The V gene's germline CDR1 is SGDLS and CDR2 YYNGEE. The CDR3 reads CASSAGYEQYF. The DNA for the CDR3 is TGTGCCAGCAGCGCCGGGTACGAGCAGTACTTC. Full variable domain (outside the CDR3, taken from reference TRBV9 and TRBJ2-7): DSGVTQTPKHLITATGQRVTLRCSPRSGDLSVYWYQQSLDQGLQFLIQYYNGEERAKGNILERFSAQQFPDLHSELNLSSLELGDSALYFCASSAGYEQYFGPGTRLTVT.

Of note for this clone: A much larger clonotype is one base distant, so this may be a read error. At the DNA level, this CDR3 is encoded by other sequences in the same sample as well. The chain uses TRBV5-1 and TRBJ1-1; D might be TRBD1 (6 bases). This CDR3 has 13 residues. V lost 2 bases and J lost 1, with 6 bases in between. Germline values: CDR1 SGHRS, CDR2 YFSETQ. The CDR3 loop is CASSLGGNTEAFF. The CDR3 DNA sequence: TGCGCCAGCAGCTTAGGGGGGAACACTGAAGCTTTCTTT.